This TCR beta chain originates from a study of vaccination and CD4 T cells after COVID-19. Study background: Blood was drawn a median roughly 79 days post second dose, range 14 to 241.

Per the germline V gene, CDR1 is MNHNS and CDR2 is SASEGT. The V and J ends lost 7 bases and 4 bases respectively, with 16 bases between them. CDR3 size: 15 residues. This clonotype was seen only a few times. Antigen: not known. Findings and limits, study-wide: Convalescent patients had a median roughly 86% of post-vaccine SARS-CoV-2-reactive clones that were detected only after vaccination, not before it. The study found median SARS-CoV-2-reactive clonotypes rising from 21 to 38, not significantly.

The Oncomine TCR Beta short-read assay generated sequence data from the DNA of cultured CD4+ T cells. TCRdb reanalysed the PCR reads using MiXCR and keeps one entry per CDR3 protein. The repertoire has about 14,000 distinct CDR3 sequences, 45% to 55% of them found once; the top ten carry about 10%. Treatment defined: roughly ten-day PBMC culture with coronavirus spike peptide pools or control peptides (ViraFEST assay). Per well, a few million PBMCs were cultured in the presence of approximately 10 IU/ml IL-2 and approximately 10 ug/ml peptide pools. The chain carries TRBV6-1 and TRBJ2-2; D remains ambiguous. Sequencing input: CD4+ T cells from blood, cultured in vitro. The TCR sequence derives from a human donor who had recovered from COVID-19. CDR3 in amino acids: CASKVEAQATGELFF. For the CDR3, the DNA is TGTGCCAGCAAAGTTGAGGCCCAGGCCACCGGGGAGCTGTTTTTT.